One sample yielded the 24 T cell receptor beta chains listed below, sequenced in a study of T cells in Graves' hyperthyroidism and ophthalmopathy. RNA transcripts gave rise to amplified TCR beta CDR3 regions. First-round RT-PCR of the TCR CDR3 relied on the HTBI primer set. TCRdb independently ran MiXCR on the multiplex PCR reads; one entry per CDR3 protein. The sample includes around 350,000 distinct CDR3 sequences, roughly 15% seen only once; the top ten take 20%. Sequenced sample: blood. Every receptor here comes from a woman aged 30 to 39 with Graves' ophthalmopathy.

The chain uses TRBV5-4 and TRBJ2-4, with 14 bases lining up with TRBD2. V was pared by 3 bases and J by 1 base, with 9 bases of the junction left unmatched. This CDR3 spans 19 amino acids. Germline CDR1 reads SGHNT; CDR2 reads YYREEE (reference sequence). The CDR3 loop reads CASSSGLAGGYRAKNIQYF. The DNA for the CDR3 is TGTGCCAGCAGCTCTGGACTAGCGGGGGGATATAGGGCCAAAAACATTCAGTACTTC. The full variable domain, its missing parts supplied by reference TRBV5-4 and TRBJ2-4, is ETGVTQSPTHLIKTRGQQVTLRCSSQSGHNTVSWYQQALGQGPQFIFQYYREEENGRGNFPPRFSGLQFPNYSSELNVNALELDDSALYLCASSSGLAGGYRAKNIQYFGAGTRLSVL.

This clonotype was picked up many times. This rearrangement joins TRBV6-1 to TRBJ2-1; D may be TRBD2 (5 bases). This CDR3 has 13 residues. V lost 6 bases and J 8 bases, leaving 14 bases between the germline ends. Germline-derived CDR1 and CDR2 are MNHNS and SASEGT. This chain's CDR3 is CASRDWGSDEQFF. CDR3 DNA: TGTGCCAGCAGGGACTGGGGTTCGGATGAGCAGTTCTTC.

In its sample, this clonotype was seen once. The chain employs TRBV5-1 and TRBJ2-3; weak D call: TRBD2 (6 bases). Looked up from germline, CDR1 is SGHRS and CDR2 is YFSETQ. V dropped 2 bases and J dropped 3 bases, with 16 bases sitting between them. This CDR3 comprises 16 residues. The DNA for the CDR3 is TGCGCCAGCAGCTTTAATCCGGGAGACAGAACAGATACGCAGTATTTT. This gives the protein CASSFNPGDRTDTQYF.

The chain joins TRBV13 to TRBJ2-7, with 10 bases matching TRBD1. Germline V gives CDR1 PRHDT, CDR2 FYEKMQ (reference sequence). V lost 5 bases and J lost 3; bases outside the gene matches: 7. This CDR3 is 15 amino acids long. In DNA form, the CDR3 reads TGTGCCAGCAGCGGGGGACAGGGGCCCTTCTACGAGCAGTACTTC. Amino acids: CASSGGQGPFYEQYF. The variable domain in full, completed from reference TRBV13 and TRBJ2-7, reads AAGVIQSPRHLIKEKRETATLKCYPIPRHDTVYWYQQGPGQDPQFLISFYEKMQSDKGSIPDRFSAQQFSDYHSELNMSSLELGDSALYFCASSGGQGPFYEQYFGPGTRLTVT.

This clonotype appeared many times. This chain's CDR3 is CASTLTMSQETQYF. The CDR3 coding sequence is TGTGCCAGCACCCTTACTATGAGCCAAGAGACCCAGTACTTC. The gene calls are TRBV7-3 and TRBJ2-5; the D is unclear. The CDR3 contains 14 residues. Trimming shortened V by 7 bases and J by 1 base, and 13 bases separated the two germline ends. Germline assignment: CDR1 SGHTA and CDR2 FQGTGA.

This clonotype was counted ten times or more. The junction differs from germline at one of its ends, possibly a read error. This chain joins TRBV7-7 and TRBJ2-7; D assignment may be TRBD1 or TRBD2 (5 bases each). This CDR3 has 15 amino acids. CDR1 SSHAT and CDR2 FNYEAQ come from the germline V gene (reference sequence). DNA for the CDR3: TGTGCTAGCAGCTTATCCCCCGGGGCAACCTACGAGCAGTACTTC. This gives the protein CASSLSPGATYEQYF.

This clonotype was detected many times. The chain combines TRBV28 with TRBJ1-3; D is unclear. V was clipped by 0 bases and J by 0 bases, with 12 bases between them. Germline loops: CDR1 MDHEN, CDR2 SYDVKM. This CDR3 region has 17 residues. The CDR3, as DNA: TGTGCCAGCAGTTTATGGCTTATGGGGAGCTCTGGAAACACCATATATTTT. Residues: CASSLWLMGSSGNTIYF.

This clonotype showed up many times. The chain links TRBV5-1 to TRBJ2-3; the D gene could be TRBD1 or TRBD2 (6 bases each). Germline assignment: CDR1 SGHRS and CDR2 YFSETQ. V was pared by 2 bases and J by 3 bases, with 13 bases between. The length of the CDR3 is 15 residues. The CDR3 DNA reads TGCGCCAGCAGCTTTTTGAGGGGGGTGACAGATACGCAGTATTTT. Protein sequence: CASSFLRGVTDTQYF.

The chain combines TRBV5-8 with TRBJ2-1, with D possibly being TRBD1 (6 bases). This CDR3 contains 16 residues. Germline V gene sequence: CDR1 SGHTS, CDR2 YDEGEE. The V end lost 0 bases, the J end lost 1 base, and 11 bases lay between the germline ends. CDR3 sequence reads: CASSLAGASSYNEQFF. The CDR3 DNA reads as TGTGCCAGCAGCTTGGCAGGGGCCTCGTCCTACAATGAGCAGTTCTTC.

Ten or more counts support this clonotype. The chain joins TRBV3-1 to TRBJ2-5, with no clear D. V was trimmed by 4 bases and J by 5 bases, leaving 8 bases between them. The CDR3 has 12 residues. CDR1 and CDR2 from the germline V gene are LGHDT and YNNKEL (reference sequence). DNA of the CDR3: TGTGCCAGCAGCCCGTCCGGGGAGACCCAGTACTTC. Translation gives CASSPSGETQYF.

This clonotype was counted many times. CDR3 region: CASSPRDSAYNEQFF. The CDR3 DNA reads TGCGCCAGCAGCCCCCGGGACTCAGCCTACAATGAGCAGTTCTTC. V is TRBV5-1 and J is TRBJ2-1; TRBD2 might be the D (6 bases). V was trimmed by 4 bases and J by 2 bases, leaving 13 bases between them. Germline lookup yields CDR1 SGHRS and CDR2 YFSETQ. CDR3 length equals 15 residues.

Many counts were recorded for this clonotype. Written as DNA, the CDR3 is TGTGCCAGCAGCGGGATGAGCCATGAGCAGTTCTTC. Amino acid sequence: CASSGMSHEQFF. The chain has TRBV7-9 and TRBJ2-1; D unresolved. Per the germline V gene, CDR1 is SEHNR and CDR2 is FQNEAQ (reference sequence). Trimming left V 5 bases short and J 8 bases short, with 10 bases between. CDR3 length: 12 amino acids.

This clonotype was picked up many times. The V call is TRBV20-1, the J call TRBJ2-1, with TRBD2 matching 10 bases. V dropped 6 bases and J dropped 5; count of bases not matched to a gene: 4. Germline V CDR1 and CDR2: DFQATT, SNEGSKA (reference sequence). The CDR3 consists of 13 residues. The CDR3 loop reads CSARLAGNNEQFF. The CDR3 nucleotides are TGCAGTGCCCGACTAGCGGGTAACAATGAGCAGTTCTTC.

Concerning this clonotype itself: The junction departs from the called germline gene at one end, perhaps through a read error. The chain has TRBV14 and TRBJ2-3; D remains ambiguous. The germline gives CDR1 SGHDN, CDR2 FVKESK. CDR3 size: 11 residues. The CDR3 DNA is TGTGCCAGCAGCCATTCAGATACGCACTATTTT. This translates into CASSHSDTHYF.

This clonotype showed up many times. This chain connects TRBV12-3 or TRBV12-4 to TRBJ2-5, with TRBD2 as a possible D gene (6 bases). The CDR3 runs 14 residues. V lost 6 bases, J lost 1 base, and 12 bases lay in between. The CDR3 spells CASSYRRVQETQYF. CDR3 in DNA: TGTGCCAGCAGCTATAGGAGGGTCCAAGAGACCCAGTACTTC.

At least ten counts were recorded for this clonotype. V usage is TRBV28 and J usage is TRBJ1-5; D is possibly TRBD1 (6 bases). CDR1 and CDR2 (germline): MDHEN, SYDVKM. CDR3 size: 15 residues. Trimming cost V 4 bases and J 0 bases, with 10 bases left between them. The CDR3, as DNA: TGTGCCAGCAGTTGGGACACTTATAGCAATCAGCCCCAGCATTTT. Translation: CASSWDTYSNQPQHF.

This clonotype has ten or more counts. CDR3 sequence reads: CASSLYEGETQYF. The CDR3 DNA is TGTGCCAGCAGTTTATACGAGGGGGAGACCCAGTACTTC. The V call is TRBV28, the J call TRBJ2-5; perhaps D is TRBD1 or TRBD2 (5 bases each). This CDR3 region has 13 residues. V was cut by 1 base and J by 5 bases, with 8 bases left in between. Germline assignment: CDR1 MDHEN and CDR2 SYDVKM.

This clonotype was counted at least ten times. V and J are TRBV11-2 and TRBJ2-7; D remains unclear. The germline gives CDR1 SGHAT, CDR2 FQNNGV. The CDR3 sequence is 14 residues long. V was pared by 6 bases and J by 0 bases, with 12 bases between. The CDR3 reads CASRQTDSSYEQYF. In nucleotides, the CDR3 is TGTGCCAGCAGACAGACTGATAGCTCCTACGAGCAGTACTTC.

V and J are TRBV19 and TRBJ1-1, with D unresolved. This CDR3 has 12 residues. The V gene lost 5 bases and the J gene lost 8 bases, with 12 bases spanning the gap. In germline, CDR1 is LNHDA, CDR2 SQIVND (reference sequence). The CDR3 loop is CASSYSLAEAFF. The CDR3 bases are TGTGCCAGTAGTTATTCACTTGCCGAAGCTTTCTTT. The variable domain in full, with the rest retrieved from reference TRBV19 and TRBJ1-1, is DGGITQSPKYLFRKEGQNVTLSCEQNLNHDAMYWYRQDPGQGLRLIYYSQIVNDFQKGDIAEGYSVSREKKESFPLTVTSAQKNPTAFYLCASSYSLAEAFFGQGTRLTVV.

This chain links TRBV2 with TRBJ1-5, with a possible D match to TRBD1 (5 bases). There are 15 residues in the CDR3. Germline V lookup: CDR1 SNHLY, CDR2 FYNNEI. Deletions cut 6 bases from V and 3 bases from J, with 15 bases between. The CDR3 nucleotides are TGTGCCAGCAGCGACCGGGGCAGCGTCAATCAGCCCCAGCATTTT. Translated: CASSDRGSVNQPQHF. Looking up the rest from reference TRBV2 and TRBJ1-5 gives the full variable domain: EPEVTQTPSHQVTQMGQEVILRCVPISNHLYFYWYRQILGQKVEFLVSFYNNEISEKSEIFDDQFSVERPDGSNFTLKIRSTKLEDSAMYFCASSDRGSVNQPQHFGDGTRLSIL.

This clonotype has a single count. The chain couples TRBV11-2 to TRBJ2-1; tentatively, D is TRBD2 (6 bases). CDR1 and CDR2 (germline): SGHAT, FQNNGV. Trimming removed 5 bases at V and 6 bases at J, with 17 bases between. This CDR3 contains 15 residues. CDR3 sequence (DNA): TGTGCCAGCAGCGCGGGACTCGCCAGGGCCAATGAGCAGTTCTTC. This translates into CASSAGLARANEQFF.

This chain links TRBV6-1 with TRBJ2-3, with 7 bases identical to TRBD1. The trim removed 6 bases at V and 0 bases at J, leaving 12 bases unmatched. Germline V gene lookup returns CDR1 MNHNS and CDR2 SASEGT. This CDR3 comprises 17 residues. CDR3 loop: CASSRGRTGLSTDTQYF. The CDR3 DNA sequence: TGTGCCAGCAGCCGAGGTCGGACAGGCCTCAGCACAGATACGCAGTATTTT.

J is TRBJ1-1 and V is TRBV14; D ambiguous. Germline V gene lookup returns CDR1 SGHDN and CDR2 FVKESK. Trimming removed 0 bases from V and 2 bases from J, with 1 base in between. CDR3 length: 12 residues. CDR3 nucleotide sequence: TGTGCCAGCAGCCAAGATAACACTGAAGCTTTCTTT. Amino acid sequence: CASSQDNTEAFF.

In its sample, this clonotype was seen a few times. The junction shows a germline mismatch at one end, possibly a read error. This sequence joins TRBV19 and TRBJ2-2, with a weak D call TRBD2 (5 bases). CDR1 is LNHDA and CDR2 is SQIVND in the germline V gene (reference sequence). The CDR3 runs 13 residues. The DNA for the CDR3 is TGTGCCAGTAGTATTACCTCTTCCGGGGAACTGTTTTTT. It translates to CASSITSSGELFF.